The next 25 T cell receptor beta chains were all read from a single sample in a study of blood T cell repertoires in COVID-19. Data came from immunoSEQ multiplex PCR; TCRdb stores just in-frame clones and leaves some out. Found here are 310,000 or so clones, 87% of them singletons; the top ten hold 1%. Sequencing was carried out using peripheral blood. These receptors all come from a man aged 45-65 years with active or convalescent COVID-19.

V usage is TRBV11-2 and J usage is TRBJ2-1; the match to TRBD2 covers 7 bases. Per the germline V gene, CDR1 is SGHAT and CDR2 is FQNNGV. The CDR3 is made up of 17 amino acids. The trim removed 1 base at V and 5 bases at J, leaving 11 bases unmatched. CDR3 region: CASSLAGLAAHNNEQFF. In DNA, the CDR3 is TGTGCCAGCAGCTTAGCCGGCCTAGCGGCCCATAACAATGAGCAGTTCTTC.

The chain employs TRBV11-2 and TRBJ2-7; possibly TRBD1 for D (6 bases). Trimming stripped 4 bases from V and 2 bases from J, with 15 bases between. Germline loops: CDR1 SGHAT, CDR2 FQNNGV. This CDR3 is 15 amino acids long. CDR3 in amino acids: CASSSPGDGTYEQYF. CDR3 sequence (DNA): TGTGCCAGCAGCTCGCCAGGGGACGGTACCTACGAGCAGTACTTC.

The chain is built from TRBV6-6 and TRBJ1-2; TRBD1 aligns across 7 bases. J gave up 6 bases and V 3 bases, and 10 bases lay outside the gene matches. Germline CDR1 is MNHNY and CDR2 is SVGAGI (reference sequence). The CDR3 totals 15 residues. CDR3 sequence reads: CASSYLLEGQNGYTF. CDR3 in DNA: TGTGCCAGCAGTTATCTCTTAGAGGGACAGAATGGCTACACCTTC.

This chain uses TRBV6-1 with TRBJ2-3; 7 bases agree with TRBD1. The V and J ends lost 2 bases and 3 bases, in that order; junction bases with no gene match: 11. CDR1 is MNHNS, CDR2 SASEGT, per germline. CDR3 length: 17 residues. CDR3 sequence: CASSEKVGTATTDTQYF. The CDR3 region has the DNA TGTGCCAGCAGTGAAAAGGTGGGGACAGCTACAACAGATACGCAGTATTTT.

This sequence joins TRBV27 and TRBJ1-2, with D possibly being TRBD1 (6 bases). Trimming pared 6 bases from V and 5 bases from J, leaving 16 bases between. Germline V gene sequence: CDR1 MNHEY, CDR2 SMNVEV (reference sequence). The CDR3 is made up of 14 amino acids. The CDR3 sequence is CASRSGDKVYGYTF. The CDR3 coding sequence is TGTGCCAGCAGGTCAGGGGACAAAGTATATGGCTACACCTTC.

The rearrangement joins TRBV6-2 or TRBV6-3 to TRBJ2-2; no reliable D call. V was cut by 5 bases and J by 2 bases, with 3 bases left in between. The germline CDR1 and CDR2 sequences are MNHEY and SVGEGT. This CDR3 contains 12 residues. The CDR3 coding sequence is TGTGCCAGCAGTCCAAACACCGGGGAGCTGTTTTTT. Its protein product is CASSPNTGELFF.

The chain recombines TRBV10-1 with TRBJ1-2; 9 positions match TRBD1. The germline V gene encodes CDR1 WNHNN and CDR2 SYGVQD (reference sequence). This CDR3 contains 17 residues. J lost 1 base, V lost 8 bases, and 14 bases had no gene match. The CDR3 here is CASSPGGLGQGNYGYTF. As DNA, the CDR3 is TGCGCCAGCTCCCCAGGTGGCTTGGGACAGGGTAACTATGGCTACACCTTC.

A note on this clone: Other nucleotide sequences in the sample specify the same CDR3. The chain has TRBV6-2 or TRBV6-3 and TRBJ1-5; D might be TRBD1 (6 bases). Germline CDR1 reads MNHEY; CDR2 reads SVGEGT. The V gene lost 0 bases and the J gene lost 2 bases, with 11 bases spanning the gap. The CDR3 is 16 amino acids. CDR3: CASSYSGARRNQPQHF. The CDR3 nucleotides are TGTGCCAGCAGTTACTCGGGGGCGCGTCGCAATCAGCCCCAGCATTTT.

This clone was seen just once. This chain joins TRBV7-9 and TRBJ2-1; 8 nucleotides agree with TRBD2. CDR1 is SEHNR, CDR2 FQNEAQ, per germline (reference sequence). J gave up 8 bases and V 1 base, and 10 bases lay outside the gene matches. CDR3 size: 16 residues. This CDR3 is CASSLGLAGNRDEQFF. CDR3 nucleotides: TGTGCCAGCAGCTTAGGTTTAGCGGGAAATCGGGATGAGCAGTTCTTC.

The genes are TRBV18 and TRBJ1-5; D remains unclear. Germline CDR1 reads KGHSH; CDR2 reads LQKENI. The CDR3 runs 15 residues. Trimming stripped 3 bases from V and 0 bases from J, with 9 bases between. CDR3 protein: CASSPMGSSNQPQHF. The CDR3 region has the DNA TGTGCCAGCTCACCTATGGGGAGTAGCAATCAGCCCCAGCATTTT.

This chain uses TRBV5-1 with TRBJ2-7; 9 bases are a match to TRBD2. This CDR3 comprises 20 residues. V was pared by 4 bases and J by 2 bases, with 22 bases of the junction left unmatched. From germline, CDR1 is SGHRS and CDR2 YFSETQ. For the CDR3, the DNA is TGCGCCAGCAGCGGATCTTCGGGCAGCGCGTCGAGCGGGAGGACCTACGAGCAGTACTTC. Translated: CASSGSSGSASSGRTYEQYF.

The chain joins TRBV27 to TRBJ1-5; D ambiguous. Trimming removed 1 base at V and 0 bases at J, with 10 bases between. The CDR3 spans 16 residues. From germline, CDR1 is MNHEY and CDR2 SMNVEV (reference sequence). This CDR3 is CASSLWAQDSNQPQHF. CDR3 DNA: TGTGCCAGCAGTTTATGGGCGCAGGATAGCAATCAGCCCCAGCATTTT.

The chain links TRBV19 to TRBJ2-5; 9 bases line up with TRBD1. CDR3 length: 14 residues. Unmatched junction bases numbered 5, after V lost 5 bases and J lost 4 bases. Germline loops: CDR1 LNHDA, CDR2 SQIVND (reference sequence). The CDR3 nucleotides are TGTGCCAGTAGTGAAACAGGGGGCGGAGAGACCCAGTACTTC. Amino acid sequence: CASSETGGGETQYF.

The V gene is TRBV2, the J gene TRBJ2-3; possibly TRBD2 for D (5 bases). Germline V gives CDR1 SNHLY, CDR2 FYNNEI. Trimming left V 6 bases short and J 5 bases short, with 15 bases between. The CDR3 has 14 amino acids. The CDR3 coding sequence is TGTGCCAGCAGCACCCTCTCCAGCGGAGATACGCAGTATTTT. The encoded protein is CASSTLSSGDTQYF.

This clone was seen only once. The gene calls are TRBV24-1 and TRBJ2-6; D is perhaps TRBD1 (6 bases). The V end was cut by 4 bases, the J end by 3 bases, with 12 bases between. Germline CDR1 is KGHDR and CDR2 is SFDVKD. The CDR3 has 16 residues. CDR3 region: CATSDSGANGANVLTF. The CDR3 nucleotides read TGTGCCACCAGTGACTCAGGGGCAAATGGGGCCAACGTCCTGACTTTC.

The chain carries TRBV7-2 and TRBJ2-3; D is undetermined. The CDR3 is 12 residues long. V lost 5 bases, J lost 6 bases, and 9 bases lay in between. Germline loops: CDR1 SGHTA, CDR2 FQGNSA. The CDR3 sequence is CASSRNIDTQYF. The DNA for the CDR3 is TGTGCCAGCAGCCGCAACATCGATACGCAGTATTTT.

This chain connects TRBV7-9 to TRBJ1-2; 8 nucleotides align to TRBD1. Germline V gene data show CDR1 as SEHNR and CDR2 as FQNEAQ (reference sequence). The CDR3 sequence is 16 residues long. The junction had 7 bases not matched to a gene; V was cut back by 1 base and J by 3 bases. In DNA form, the CDR3 reads TGTGCCAGCAGCTTAGGTATACCGGGACAGGACTATGGCTACACCTTC. Its protein is CASSLGIPGQDYGYTF.

The chain combines TRBV24-1 with TRBJ2-5; D gene ambiguous. The CDR3 is 14 amino acids. CDR1 is KGHDR, CDR2 SFDVKD, per germline. The V end lost 2 bases, the J end lost 2 bases, and 8 bases lay between the germline ends. Written as DNA, the CDR3 is TGTGCCACCAGTGATTGGGCAGATCAAGAGACCCAGTACTTC. This sequence encodes CATSDWADQETQYF.

The chain couples TRBV30 to TRBJ2-1; D may be TRBD2 (6 bases). The CDR3 runs 14 residues. Between the trimmed V and J ends, which lost 0 bases and 6 bases, there was a span of 12 bases. Germline V CDR1 and CDR2: GTSNPN, SVGIG (reference sequence). The CDR3 DNA reads as TGTGCCTGGAGTGTCTTACTAGCTAGCAATGAGCAGTTCTTC. Its translation is CAWSVLLASNEQFF.

The chain joins TRBV5-5 to TRBJ1-2; 9 positions agree with TRBD1. J lost 5 bases, V lost 3 bases, and 8 bases had no gene match. The germline V gene has CDR1 SGHKS and CDR2 YYEKEE (reference sequence). CDR3 length: 15 amino acids. CDR3 sequence: CASSSQGAFSYGYTF. The CDR3 DNA is TGTGCCAGCAGCTCACAGGGGGCGTTCTCGTATGGCTACACCTTC.

This chain joins TRBV23-1 and TRBJ2-5, with 8 bases that match TRBD1. TRBV23-1 is treated as an ORF (open reading frame) with a function not yet certain. The CDR3 totals 13 residues. The junction had 5 bases not matched to a gene; V was cut back by 6 bases and J by 5 bases. In DNA, the CDR3 is TGCGCCAGCAGCTGGACAGGGAAGGAGACCCAGTACTTC. Residues: CASSWTGKETQYF.

The genes are TRBV7-6 and TRBJ2-7, with 9 bases fitting TRBD1. Germline V CDR1 and CDR2: SGHVS, FNYEAQ. The CDR3 runs to 16 residues. Losses at the gene ends were 3 bases for V and 1 base for J; bases not matched to a gene: 7. CDR3 amino acids: CASSFDAGTGSYEQYF. CDR3 nucleotides: TGTGCCAGCAGCTTCGACGCGGGGACAGGGTCCTACGAGCAGTACTTC.

In nucleotides, the CDR3 is TGTGCCAGCAGTGACGGGACAGGGCGCGATCAGCCCCAGCATTTT. Translating it yields CASSDGTGRDQPQHF. The chain is built from TRBV6-1 and TRBJ1-5, with 9 bases lining up with TRBD1. This CDR3 is built from 15 residues. Germline loops: CDR1 MNHNS, CDR2 SASEGT. V lost 3 bases, J lost 5 bases, and 5 bases stayed unmatched.

The chain recombines TRBV5-5 with TRBJ2-3, with 8 bases fitting TRBD1. Germline lookup yields CDR1 SGHKS and CDR2 YYEKEE (reference sequence). V was clipped by 0 bases and J by 2 bases; unmatched bases: 8. This CDR3 contains 17 residues. The CDR3 coding sequence is TGTGCCAGCAGCTTGGGGACAGGGCCATTCATCACAGATACGCAGTATTTT. Protein product: CASSLGTGPFITDTQYF.

This clone was detected only once. The chain employs TRBV11-1 and TRBJ2-3, with D possibly being TRBD1 (6 bases). V shed 5 bases and J shed 2 bases, with 8 bases lying between them. The CDR3 contains 13 residues. Germline V gene sequence: CDR1 SGHAT, CDR2 FQDESV (reference sequence). The CDR3 DNA reads as TGTGCCAGCAGCCGGACAGACACAGATACGCAGTATTTT. It translates to CASSRTDTDTQYF.